Described below is a single T cell receptor (beta chain) sequence and its context. Time point: sample taken at primary tumor resection. TCRdb reprocessed the 5' RACE reads with MiXCR, giving one entry per CDR3 protein. The sample consists of 45,000 to 55,000 distinct CDR3 sequences, about 5.8% of them appearing once. These data are taken from a study of spatial heterogeneity in lung cancer. The CDR3 has 18 residues. Germline assignment: CDR1 SGHRS and CDR2 YFSETQ. The ends lost 1 base at V and 0 bases at J; junction bases unmatched: 5. Sample: PBMCs, taken at surgery. The sequence was collected from a male donor with early-stage non-small cell lung cancer. The chain joins TRBV5-1 to TRBJ1-6, with 9 bases identical to TRBD1. CDR3 DNA sequence: TGCGCCAGCAGCTTGACCGGGACAGGGTCCTCCTATAATTCACCCCTCCACTTT. Its translation: CASSLTGTGSSYNSPLHF.